Sequencing of this T cell receptor beta chain was carried out in a study of cytomegalovirus exposure and HLA in healthy donors. Notes on the study in general: In vitro work confirmed that a few CMV-associated chains recognize CMV antigens. TCR beta chains numbering more than 150 were designated cytomegalovirus-associated.

Produced via immunoSEQ multiplex PCR; TCRdb's table is partial and in-frame only. The sample holds 250,000 or so clones; roughly 89% are singletons and the top ten take roughly 0.38%. As for this clone: Its target is unknown.

The CDR3 covers 14 residues. CDR1 is SGHRS, CDR2 YFSETQ, per germline. V lost 0 bases, J lost 4 bases, and 11 bases lay in between. The source material was PBMCs. This chain links TRBV5-1 with TRBJ2-7; D remains unclear. The clonotype was recovered from a woman aged 18-29 years in good health and CMV-seronegative. CDR3 amino acids: CASSLAPSGYEQYF. The CDR3 bases are TGCGCCAGCAGCTTGGCTCCGTCCGGGTACGAGCAGTACTTC.